These 21 T cell receptor beta chains were all obtained from the same sample, sequenced in a study of vaccination effects on CD4 cells after COVID-19. No antigen has been assigned to these receptors. Antigen-specific CD4+ T cell clonotypes were called by their expansion after viral peptide-pool culture in ViraFEST. At the end of over 8 days of culture, CD4+ T cells were isolated. Testing of the vaccine recipients showed negative nucleocapsid antibodies and no prior SARS-CoV-2 infection. Profiled with immunoSEQ multiplex PCR; TCRdb holds only in-frame clones, not every one. The profile shows roughly 42,000 clones, around three quarters of them singletons. The source material was CD4+ T cells from PBMCs cultured with HCoV-NL63 spike peptides, sampled before COVID-19 vaccination. The receptors here all came from a human donor who received a COVID-19 vaccine.

This clone was recorded a few times. CDR3 in DNA: TGTGCCAGCAGCCCCCGGACAATAATTAGCAATCAGCCCCAGCATTTT. It encodes CASSPRTIISNQPQHF. The chain employs TRBV7-2 and TRBJ1-5; perhaps TRBD1 as D (5 bases). CDR1 is SGHTA and CDR2 is FQGNSA in the germline V gene. V was pared by 5 bases and J by 0 bases, with 14 bases between. CDR3 length equals 16 residues.

This sequence joins TRBV5-4 and TRBJ2-1; 7 positions agree with TRBD1. Germline values: CDR1 SGHNT, CDR2 YYREEE (reference sequence). The trim removed 5 bases at V and 7 bases at J, leaving 6 bases unmatched. CDR3 length: 13 amino acids. The CDR3 nucleotides are TGTGCCAGCAGAGAATCACAGGGGAATGAGCAGTTCTTC. Translating gives CASRESQGNEQFF.

The chain carries TRBV4-1 and TRBJ1-2, with D perhaps matching TRBD1 (5 bases). Germline loops: CDR1 MGHRA, CDR2 YSYEKL. Deletions cut 1 base from V and 8 bases from J, with 14 bases between. CDR3 length: 14 residues. The CDR3 spells CASSQAQAYGGYTF. In DNA, the CDR3 is TGCGCCAGCAGCCAAGCACAGGCCTATGGAGGCTACACCTTC.

This clone has only one observation. The CDR3 nucleotides are TGTGCCAGCAGTCTAGGACGCGGACACGAGCAGTACGTC. Translating gives CASSLGRGHEQYV. This chain uses TRBV6-6 with TRBJ2-7; the D is unclear. V lost 5 bases, J lost 5 bases, and 13 bases lay in between. Germline CDR1 reads MNHNY; CDR2 reads SVGAGI (reference sequence). This CDR3 comprises 13 residues.

The rearrangement uses TRBV2 and TRBJ1-5, with 7 bases fitting TRBD1. The trim removed 5 bases at V and 5 bases at J, leaving 0 bases unmatched. The germline CDR1 and CDR2 sequences are SNHLY and FYNNEI. This CDR3 is 12 amino acids long. CDR3 region: CASSTGDQPQHF. In DNA form, the CDR3 reads TGTGCCAGCAGTACAGGGGATCAGCCCCAGCATTTT.

This clone was seen a single time. The V call is TRBV7-3, the J call TRBJ2-5, with a tentative D call TRBD2 (7 bases). Trimming cost V 2 bases and J 3 bases, with 13 bases left between them. The CDR3 covers 15 residues. Germline CDR1 and CDR2: SGHTA and FQGTGA. For the CDR3, the DNA is TGTGCCAGCAGCTTAGGGCGGGGGCAAGAAGAGACCCAGTACTTC. As protein: CASSLGRGQEETQYF.

The CDR3 nucleotides read TGTGCCAGCAGCCTCGTAGGCGAGCAGTACGTC. It specifies CASSLVGEQYV. The rearrangement links TRBV2 to TRBJ2-7; D is unclear. The CDR3 contains 11 residues. Deletions cut 6 bases from V and 6 bases from J, with 9 bases between. Germline values: CDR1 SNHLY, CDR2 FYNNEI.

The genes are TRBV19 and TRBJ2-2; 8 nucleotides match TRBD1. The CDR3 loop spans 15 amino acids. Unmatched junction bases numbered 10, after V lost 7 bases and J lost 6 bases. Germline CDR1 reads LNHDA; CDR2 reads SQIVND (reference sequence). DNA of the CDR3: TGTGCCAGTACTAAGACAGGGGAATACGCCGGGGAGCTGTTTTTT. Translation gives CASTKTGEYAGELFF.

This sequence joins TRBV4-3 and TRBJ2-7, with D maybe TRBD2 (5 bases). The V end was cut by 0 bases, the J end by 6 bases, with 9 bases between. CDR1 LGHNA and CDR2 YSLEER come from the germline V gene. The CDR3 has 13 residues. CDR3 sequence reads: CASSQELVSEQYV. The CDR3 coding sequence is TGCGCCAGCAGCCAAGAACTAGTCTCCGAGCAGTACGTC.

The J gene is TRBJ2-5, the V gene TRBV19; D gene unclear. Germline lookup yields CDR1 LNHDA and CDR2 SQIVND (reference sequence). The V end lost 6 bases, the J end lost 4 bases, and 15 bases lay between the germline ends. The CDR3 is 14 amino acids. The CDR3 here is CASRRSATRETQYF. The CDR3 bases are TGTGCCAGTAGGCGCAGCGCGACGAGAGAGACCCAGTACTTC.

The chain combines TRBV6-5 with TRBJ1-5; 7 positions match TRBD1. The V gene end was trimmed by 6 bases and the J gene end by 4 bases; junction bases not matched to a gene: 3. Per germline, CDR1 MNHEY and CDR2 SVGAGI. The CDR3 runs 13 residues. For the CDR3, the DNA is TGTGCCAGCAGGACAGGGTTGAATCAGCCCCAGCATTTT. Its protein is CASRTGLNQPQHF.

The chain couples TRBV2 to TRBJ2-3; TRBD2 is a possible D gene (6 bases). Trimming pared 1 base from V and 7 bases from J, leaving 15 bases between. Germline loops: CDR1 SNHLY, CDR2 FYNNEI. The CDR3 consists of 15 residues. The CDR3 reads CASSEEGGGLYTQYF. As DNA, the CDR3 is TGTGCCAGCAGTGAAGAGGGCGGAGGGCTCTATACGCAGTATTTT.

This clone has just a few counts. The chain links TRBV2 to TRBJ2-1, with 7 positions matching TRBD2. In germline, CDR1 is SNHLY, CDR2 FYNNEI. The CDR3 length is 15 residues. The V and J ends lost 6 bases and 2 bases, in that order; junction bases with no gene match: 7. This CDR3 reads CASRTSAGTYNEQFF. As DNA, the CDR3 is TGTGCCAGCAGGACCTCAGCGGGGACCTACAATGAGCAGTTCTTC.

This chain links TRBV2 with TRBJ1-2; D gene uncertain. Trimming shortened V by 3 bases and J by 2 bases, and 10 bases separated the two germline ends. In germline, CDR1 is SNHLY, CDR2 FYNNEI. The CDR3 is 14 residues long. CDR3 bases: TGTGCCAGCAGTGAGATTTCGGTGAACTATGGCTACACCTTC. Amino acids: CASSEISVNYGYTF.

The sample holds one count of this clone. This chain connects TRBV3-1 (or the pseudogene TRBV3-2) to TRBJ1-4; D possibly corresponds to TRBD1 (6 bases). CDR1 is LGHDT and CDR2 is YNNKEL in the germline V gene (reference sequence). This CDR3 is built from 15 residues. With 4 bases removed from V and 10 bases from J, the gap between germline ends came to 19 bases. CDR3 bases: TGTGCCAGCAGCCTACCTGGACAGAGGTTAGGAAAACTGTTTTTT. Translated, it gives CASSLPGQRLGKLFF.

This chain links TRBV28 with TRBJ2-5; TRBD2 agrees at 7 bases. The V segment lost 3 bases and the J segment 5 bases; nucleotides outside the gene matches: 9. Germline V gives CDR1 MDHEN, CDR2 SYDVKM. This CDR3 region has 15 residues. CDR3 sequence (DNA): TGTGCCAGCAGTTTGGGTGGGGGGGTTTGGGAGACCCAGTACTTC. It encodes CASSLGGGVWETQYF.

The rearrangement links TRBV28 to TRBJ2-5; D remains unclear. Germline loops: CDR1 MDHEN, CDR2 SYDVKM. Trimming shortened V by 10 bases and J by 4 bases, and 19 bases separated the two germline ends. This CDR3 comprises 14 residues. In DNA, the CDR3 is TGTGCCACAACCGACCCCCAGGAGCGAGAGACCCAGTACTTC. Translating gives CATTDPQERETQYF.

The genes are TRBV7-9 and TRBJ2-1, with D perhaps TRBD1 (6 bases). The germline gives CDR1 SEHNR, CDR2 FQNEAQ (reference sequence). The CDR3 runs to 13 residues. V was cut by 4 bases and J by 6 bases, with 10 bases left in between. CDR3 DNA: TGTGCCAGCAGCTCAACAGGGACCAATGAGCAGTTCTTC. Amino acids: CASSSTGTNEQFF.

The chain has TRBV24-1 and TRBJ1-2, with TRBD1 matching 9 bases. This CDR3 is built from 13 residues. V lost 10 bases to trimming and J lost 2 bases; unmatched junction nucleotides: 4. Germline V gene sequence: CDR1 KGHDR, CDR2 SFDVKD. The CDR3 loop reads CATKGQGNYGYTF. CDR3 sequence (DNA): TGTGCCACTAAGGGACAGGGAAACTATGGCTACACCTTC.

The rearrangement links TRBV5-1 to TRBJ2-1, with D perhaps matching TRBD1 (5 bases). CDR3 length equals 14 residues. V dropped 0 bases and J dropped 2 bases, with 6 bases sitting between them. Germline CDR1 is SGHRS and CDR2 is YFSETQ. In nucleotides, the CDR3 is TGCGCCAGCAGCTTGGCGACAGCCTACAATGAGCAGTTCTTC. Protein: CASSLATAYNEQFF.

The rearrangement links TRBV27 to TRBJ2-5; maybe TRBD2 (5 bases). The CDR3 spans 13 residues. Trimming cost V 3 bases and J 2 bases, with 7 bases left between them. Germline CDR1 is MNHEY and CDR2 is SMNVEV (reference sequence). The CDR3 region is CASSFREQETQYF. The CDR3 nucleotides are TGTGCCAGCAGTTTCCGGGAACAAGAGACCCAGTACTTC.